Listed here is a single T cell receptor (beta chain). Its antigen target is currently unknown. The sample holds no much larger clone one base away, and base qualities are not on file. CDR1 SQVTM and CDR2 ANQGSEA are derived from the germline V gene. The CDR3 numbers 15 residues from cysteine through phenylalanine. The entry retains the CDR3 DNA only, 45 bases that are in frame from base 1. The germline ends are 21 bases apart after V is trimmed by 3 bases and J by 6 bases. The sample comes from a study of blood T cells in healthy people across ages (dated by TCRdb to about 2015). Looking at the study overall: Template switching captured roughly one uniquely barcoded TCR beta cDNA molecule per two T cells in model experiments. Four age groups were formed from the donors: young (average 16 years), middle-aged (approximately 41), aged (about 68) and long-lived (roughly 88). Donors of different ages were randomly distributed across sequencing lanes to avoid experimental bias. For two donors (one aged 18 to 29 and one aged 80 or older), the study analyzed two additional independent replicas of 1 million unique cDNA reads from the same blood draw. Using deep sequencing normalized with unique cDNA molecular identifiers, the study measured how TCR beta repertoire diversity changes with age.

The donors were roughly 39 Caucasian individuals from Russia, aged roughly 6 to 100 years, who were systemically healthy. Ten milliliters of peripheral blood were drawn from each donor into EDTA-treated Vacutainer tubes. PBMCs were isolated by Ficoll-Paque density-gradient centrifugation, with at least 7 million obtained per sample. Trizol reagent was used to extract total RNA from PBMCs, with at least 6 micrograms per sample. For every donor, flow cytometry on a PBMC aliquot measured the percentage of naive CD45RAhigh/CD27high T cells. The full study reports these points: Observed TCR beta diversity per million T cells fell roughly linearly with age, and a significant reduction was already apparent by age around 40. The long-lived group showed more naive CD4+ T cells, fewer expanded clones and increased TCR diversity than the aged group, suggesting age selection. Estimates of total diversity based on one million sequenced T cells were regarded as lower bounds and as underestimates. Bulk unsorted PBMC profiling prevented conclusive comparison of naive and antigen-experienced compartments. The percentage of naive T cells measured by flow cytometry correlated strongly with observed TCR beta diversity. The CMV infection status of donors was not known, potentially confounding age-related changes in expanded clonotypes.

The method behind the library was 5' RACE. The listed sequencing device is Illumina HiSeq 2500. The second PCR ran for about 7 to 11 cycles and used a J-beta primer mix along with a sample-barcoded 5' primer. A unique molecular identifier was introduced onto each TCR beta cDNA molecule by a template-switch 5' adaptor carrying 12 random nucleotides. At least 2.5 million CDR3-containing paired-end reads were obtained from each sample. The Mint cDNA synthesis kit, primed by a TRBC-specific oligonucleotide, was used to synthesize first-strand cDNA from all RNA. Following uracil-DNA glycosylase treatment, all cDNA underwent a first 18-cycle PCR with the universal primers M1SS and BC2_uni_R. Concerning the study's data processing: Normalization of each sample was performed by random selection of 1 million high-quality reads, each carrying a distinct molecular identifier. Reads sharing molecular identifiers were discarded rather than binned into consensus sequences. MiTCR, with a Q25 quality threshold and the strictest error-elimination algorithm, was used for CDR3 identification, clonotype clustering and error correction. A nonparametric unseen species model using Euler transformation provided a lower-bound estimate of total TCR beta diversity. Clones were called with MiXCR by TCRdb after fastp trimmed the public reads at Q25, and only in-frame beta chains were retained. CDR3 protein sequences are deduplicated, and each keeps its most common genes and DNA. The V and J calls were determined by TCRdb, not by the authors. The sample data list about 1.4 million distinct CDR3 sequences, and approximately 59% of these were observed just once. The ten most abundant clones make up 5% to 7% of the sample.

In this chain, TRBV29-1 is recombined with TRBJ2-7, and perhaps TRBD2 as D gene, on 6 matching bases. The clonotype comes from a man aged 18 to 35 in good health. Material for sequencing was blood. The CDR3 region reads CSVELARENSGEQYF. Read as DNA, the sequence is TGCAGCGTTGAGCTAGCACGGGAGAATTCGGGCGAGCAGTACTTC.